This T cell receptor beta chain was found in a study of CD8+CD57+ T cells in acquired aplastic anemia. Study outcomes and limitations: CD8+ Simpson's diversity did not differ significantly between patients and controls.

Patients chosen for sequencing had CD8+CD57+ cells that had expanded, as shown by flow cytometry. This clonotype was observed many times. Its cognate antigen is unknown. Genomic DNA acted as the template from which TCR beta VDJ combination and CDR3 sequence profiling were carried out. TCRdb called the reads again in MiXCR, with one record for every CDR3 protein. This table has some 170,000 distinct CDR3 sequences, 47% appearing once. The receptor comes from a human donor with aplastic anemia. The sample consisted of sorted CD4+, CD8+, or CD8+CD57+ T cells (not recorded which) from PBMCs.

The CDR3 loop is CSARDLAGGYNEQFF. The CDR3 DNA reads TGCAGTGCTAGAGATCTGGCGGGGGGTTACAATGAGCAGTTCTTC. The chain carries TRBV20-1 and TRBJ2-1, with TRBD2 matching 8 bases. Trimming cost V 0 bases and J 4 bases; bases outside gene matches: 5. CDR3 length equals 15 residues. Germline V gene lookup returns CDR1 DFQATT and CDR2 SNEGSKA (reference sequence).